This T cell receptor (beta chain) is drawn from a study of blood T cell repertoires in COVID-19. Study overall: PBMCs, B-cell-depleted T cells, or T cells were the source of the cDNA or gDNA that made up the material.

This CDR3 has 14 residues. With V trimmed by 3 bases and J by 7 bases, 7 bases remained unmatched. In germline, CDR1 is MDHEN, CDR2 SYDVKM. Some clones are missing from TCRdb's copy, which holds only in-frame ones; the method was immunoSEQ multiplex PCR. Of roughly 70,000 clones detected, 85% to 90% appear once; the ten largest clones hold 6% to 8%. The sample consisted of peripheral blood. The chain uses TRBV28 and TRBJ2-5; 8 bases agree with TRBD2. This clonotype was sampled from a woman aged 80 or over with active COVID-19. The CDR3 loop is CASSLQGTSRTQYF. The CDR3 DNA is TGTGCCAGCAGTTTGCAGGGGACTAGTAGGACCCAGTACTTC.